The 29 T cell receptor beta chains given below trace back to one sample, sequenced in a study of shared clonotypes between healthy human individuals. Sequenced by immunoSEQ multiplex PCR; TCRdb stores in-frame clones only, minus some. The sample has almost 750,000 clones; 72% are singletons. Material: memory CD4+ T cells sorted from blood. The subset: CD45RA-negative fraction. The source is a woman aged 25 to 39 in good health.

This chain links TRBV5-1 with TRBJ1-5, with D unresolved. Trimming shortened V by 4 bases and J by 4 bases, and 9 bases separated the two germline ends. There are 13 residues in the CDR3. Germline lookup yields CDR1 SGHRS and CDR2 YFSETQ. Written as DNA, the CDR3 is TGCGCCAGCAGCCCGGGATGGAATCAGCCCCAGCATTTT. Its protein product is CASSPGWNQPQHF.

The V gene is TRBV10-3, the J gene TRBJ2-5; TRBD2 matches at 14 bases. With V trimmed by 10 bases and J by 11 bases, 6 bases remained unmatched. This CDR3 comprises 12 residues. CDR1 is ENHRY and CDR2 is SYGVKD in the germline V gene. In DNA, the CDR3 is TGTGCCACGGGACTAGCGGGAGTTGAGCAGTACTTC. Amino acids: CATGLAGVEQYF.

The rearrangement links TRBV21-1 to TRBJ2-7; TRBD2 reflects the table's D call only, with no check against the DNA. TRBV21-1 is an annotated pseudogene. This CDR3 comprises 15 residues. The CDR3 region has the DNA TGTGCCAGCAGCAATACTAGCGGGAGGTTCTACGAGCAGTACTTC. Encoded protein: CASSNTSGRFYEQYF.

There are a few counts of this clone. This rearrangement joins TRBV7-9 to TRBJ1-2; 9 bases agree with TRBD1. The CDR3 is 15 amino acids. V was clipped by 0 bases and J by 6 bases; unmatched bases: 5. Germline values: CDR1 SEHNR, CDR2 FQNEAQ (reference sequence). The CDR3 DNA reads TGTGCCAGCAGCTTAGCATTGGGACAGGGAAATGGCTACACCTTC. Translation gives CASSLALGQGNGYTF.

The table lists this clone with a count of one. This chain links TRBV28 with TRBJ1-2; D perhaps matches TRBD1 (6 bases). Trimming took off 4 bases at V and 3 bases at J, with 12 bases between the two ends. There are 14 residues in the CDR3. Germline loops: CDR1 MDHEN, CDR2 SYDVKM. CDR3 region: CASSSQGKDYGYTF. CDR3 DNA sequence: TGTGCCAGCAGTTCCCAGGGGAAGGACTATGGCTACACCTTC.

V and J are TRBV11-2 and TRBJ2-7, with D tentatively TRBD2 (6 bases). Germline V gene sequence: CDR1 SGHAT, CDR2 FQNNGV. The V end lost 5 bases, the J end lost 3 bases, and 14 bases lay between the germline ends. The CDR3 consists of 14 residues. The CDR3 sequence: CASSTKGLHYEQYF. CDR3 nucleotides: TGTGCCAGCAGCACGAAGGGACTTCACTACGAGCAGTACTTC.

For the CDR3, the DNA is TGTGCCAGCAGTTGGGTAGGGGCCGTGAACACTGAAGCTTTCTTT. Protein product: CASSWVGAVNTEAFF. The chain couples TRBV27 to TRBJ1-1; D might be TRBD1 (5 bases). The V gene's germline CDR1 is MNHEY and CDR2 SMNVEV (reference sequence). The CDR3 is 15 amino acids. Between the trimmed V and J ends, which lost 4 bases and 0 bases, there was a span of 12 bases.

This chain links TRBV27 with TRBJ2-3; 12 nucleotides line up with TRBD1. This CDR3 has 15 amino acids. V trimming: 6 bases; J trimming: 4 bases; junction bases outside the gene matches: 5. Looked up from germline, CDR1 is MNHEY and CDR2 is SMNVEV (reference sequence). The CDR3, as DNA: TGTGCCAGCAGCCCCGGGACAGGGGGCCCAGATACGCAGTATTTT. Translated, it gives CASSPGTGGPDTQYF.

In its sample, this clone was seen a few times. This chain joins TRBV2 and TRBJ1-1; possible D gene TRBD1, 5 bases. The CDR3 loop spans 15 amino acids. V was clipped by 2 bases and J by 0 bases, with 10 bases between them. Germline values: CDR1 SNHLY, CDR2 FYNNEI. Here the CDR3 DNA reads TGTGCCAGCAGTGAATGGGGCAGGTTGAACACTGAAGCTTTCTTT. Encoded protein: CASSEWGRLNTEAFF. Full variable domain (remainder filled in from reference TRBV2 and TRBJ1-1): EPEVTQTPSHQVTQMGQEVILRCVPISNHLYFYWYRQILGQKVEFLVSFYNNEISEKSEIFDDQFSVERPDGSNFTLKIRSTKLEDSAMYFCASSEWGRLNTEAFFGQGTRLTVV.

The chain carries TRBV7-2 and TRBJ1-6, with 10 bases lining up with TRBD1. There are 17 residues in the CDR3. Germline CDR1 and CDR2: SGHTA and FQGNSA. Germline trimming cut 4 bases from V and 5 bases from J; bases unmatched to any gene: 8. This CDR3 is CASSSIGGTGDNSPLHF. The CDR3 DNA follows: TGTGCCAGCAGCTCCATCGGCGGGACAGGGGATAATTCACCCCTCCACTTT.

The chain has TRBV6-1 and TRBJ1-2; TRBD1 matches 7 bases. Germline V gives CDR1 MNHNS, CDR2 SASEGT. The CDR3 length is 16 residues. Germline trimming cut 3 bases from V and 7 bases from J; bases unmatched to any gene: 14. CDR3 amino acids: CASSDSLETGYTGYTF. In DNA, the CDR3 is TGTGCCAGCAGTGATAGCCTTGAGACAGGGTACACTGGCTACACCTTC.

This rearrangement joins TRBV27 to TRBJ2-4; a weak D match, TRBD1 (6 bases). CDR1 is MNHEY and CDR2 is SMNVEV in the germline V gene (reference sequence). The V end lost 4 bases, the J end lost 7 bases, and 14 bases lay between the germline ends. This CDR3 contains 14 residues. CDR3 coding DNA: TGTGCCAGCAGTTCTGCAGGGGCTAGGAACATTCAGTACTTC. Translation: CASSSAGARNIQYF.

This clone was seen once. The chain links TRBV7-6 to TRBJ2-3, with D tentatively TRBD1 (5 bases). CDR1 is SGHVS, CDR2 FNYEAQ, per germline. Trimming removed 5 bases from V and 0 bases from J, with 12 bases in between. The CDR3 runs 15 residues. The CDR3 loop reads CASSRQGTSTDTQYF. In DNA form, the CDR3 reads TGTGCCAGCAGCCGGCAGGGAACTAGCACAGATACGCAGTATTTT.

This clone has a single count. A read error may produce the germline difference seen at one junction end. The gene calls are TRBV6-5 and TRBJ2-7; 7 nucleotides align to TRBD2. CDR1 MNHEY and CDR2 SVGAGI come from the germline V gene. The CDR3 is made up of 11 amino acids. The CDR3 is CASSERDICDF. The CDR3 DNA sequence: TGTGCCAGCAGTGAGCGGGATATTTGTGACTTC.

The V and J genes are TRBV10-1 and TRBJ2-2, with D possibly called TRBD1 or TRBD2 (6 bases each). There are 17 residues in the CDR3. In germline, CDR1 is WNHNN, CDR2 SYGVQD (reference sequence). Trimming removed 0 bases at V and 3 bases at J, with 14 bases between. The CDR3 sequence is CASSESAGEEDTGELFF. The CDR3 DNA reads as TGCGCCAGCAGTGAGTCGGCAGGGGAGGAAGACACCGGGGAGCTGTTTTTT.

The V and J genes are TRBV28 and TRBJ1-2; 10 positions agree with TRBD1. J was trimmed by 0 bases and V by 6 bases; bases with no gene match: 10. Germline assignment: CDR1 MDHEN and CDR2 SYDVKM. The CDR3 contains 17 residues. The CDR3 DNA reads as TGTGCCAGCAGGACGATGTCCGGACAGGGGGCTAACTATGGCTACACCTTC. As protein: CASRTMSGQGANYGYTF.

CDR3 sequence reads: CASSLLLADYNEQFF. CDR3 nucleotides: TGTGCCAGCAGCTTGCTACTAGCGGACTACAATGAGCAGTTCTTC. The chain employs TRBV7-9 and TRBJ2-1; 8 bases align to TRBD2. CDR3 length equals 15 residues. Germline loops: CDR1 SEHNR, CDR2 FQNEAQ (reference sequence). J lost 3 bases, V lost 3 bases, and 4 bases had no gene match.

The chain uses TRBV11-2 and TRBJ2-2, with D unclear. The V gene lost 4 bases and the J gene lost 0 bases, with 3 bases spanning the gap. Germline lookup yields CDR1 SGHAT and CDR2 FQNNGV. The CDR3 extends over 13 amino acids. DNA for the CDR3: TGTGCCAGCAGCTGGTCGAACACCGGGGAGCTGTTTTTT. Its protein product is CASSWSNTGELFF. Complete variable domain (other parts from reference TRBV11-2 and TRBJ2-2): EAGVAQSPRYKIIEKRQSVAFWCNPISGHATLYWYQQILGQGPKLLIQFQNNGVVDDSQLPKDRFSAERLKGVDSTLKIQPAKLEDSAVYLCASSWSNTGELFFGEGSRLTVL.

This clone has only a few counts. This chain uses TRBV29-1 with TRBJ2-1, with D perhaps matching TRBD1 or TRBD2 (7 bases each). Deletions cut 3 bases from V and 6 bases from J, with 15 bases between. The germline V gene has CDR1 SQVTM and CDR2 ANQGSEA. The CDR3 extends over 14 amino acids. The CDR3: CSVDSPGGGNEQFF. For the CDR3, the DNA is TGCAGCGTTGACTCCCCAGGGGGGGGCAATGAGCAGTTCTTC.

The chain uses TRBV11-2 and TRBJ2-1; 7 nucleotides match TRBD2. The V and J ends lost 5 bases and 8 bases, in that order; junction bases with no gene match: 3. The CDR3 spans 12 residues. Germline lookup yields CDR1 SGHAT and CDR2 FQNNGV. The CDR3 loop reads CASSKGRDEQFF. CDR3 nucleotide sequence: TGTGCCAGCAGCAAGGGGAGGGATGAGCAGTTCTTC.

This sequence joins TRBV9 and TRBJ2-1; 15 nucleotides align to TRBD2. The CDR3 sequence is 18 residues long. The germline CDR1 and CDR2 sequences are SGDLS and YYNGEE. Germline trimming cut 0 bases from V and 8 bases from J; bases unmatched to any gene: 9. For the CDR3, the DNA is TGTGCCAGCAGCGTAGGGGGCGGTGGGACTAGCGGGAGGTATGAGCAGTTCTTC. It specifies CASSVGGGGTSGRYEQFF.

This rearrangement joins TRBV11-2 to TRBJ1-1, with 9 bases that match TRBD1. CDR3 length equals 17 residues. Germline-derived CDR1 and CDR2 are SGHAT and FQNNGV. The junction had 11 bases not matched to a gene; V was cut back by 5 bases and J by 1 base. CDR3 coding DNA: TGTGCCAGCAGCCCCCGGCTCCGGGACAGGGCGAACACTGAAGCTTTCTTT. Protein product: CASSPRLRDRANTEAFF. Together with reference TRBV11-2 and TRBJ1-1, the CDR3 gives the full variable domain: EAGVAQSPRYKIIEKRQSVAFWCNPISGHATLYWYQQILGQGPKLLIQFQNNGVVDDSQLPKDRFSAERLKGVDSTLKIQPAKLEDSAVYLCASSPRLRDRANTEAFFGQGTRLTVV.

The rearrangement uses TRBV11-2 and TRBJ2-2; D perhaps matches TRBD1 (6 bases). The V gene lost 5 bases and the J gene lost 2 bases, with 12 bases spanning the gap. Germline loops: CDR1 SGHAT, CDR2 FQNNGV. The CDR3 sequence is 15 residues long. The CDR3, as DNA: TGTGCCAGCAGCAGAATACAGGGTAACACCGGGGAGCTGTTTTTT. It specifies CASSRIQGNTGELFF.

Of note for this clone: This CDR3 is also generated by other DNA sequences in the sample. The gene calls are TRBV28 and TRBJ1-5; possible D gene TRBD1, 6 bases. The ends were cut back, 6 bases at V and 6 bases at J, with 15 bases in the middle. Germline assignment: CDR1 MDHEN and CDR2 SYDVKM. This CDR3 region has 14 residues. CDR3 bases: TGTGCCAGCAGCACAGGGTCCGGTAGTCAGCCCCAGCATTTT. Its translation is CASSTGSGSQPQHF.

CDR3 bases: TGTGCCAGCAGTCCACCCCGGGGGGTCTACGAGCAGTACTTC. Its translation: CASSPPRGVYEQYF. The rearrangement uses TRBV28 and TRBJ2-7; 7 bases match TRBD2. V was clipped by 5 bases and J by 3 bases; unmatched bases: 7. CDR1 is MDHEN, CDR2 SYDVKM, per germline. CDR3 length equals 14 residues.

The chain joins TRBV9 to TRBJ2-6; D gene uncertain. This CDR3 region has 14 residues. V lost 4 bases and J lost 4, with 9 bases in between. Germline V gene lookup returns CDR1 SGDLS and CDR2 YYNGEE. CDR3 residues: CASSPFPGANVLTF. CDR3 nucleotides: TGTGCCAGCAGCCCATTTCCCGGGGCCAACGTCCTGACTTTC.

This clone occurred once. For the CDR3, the DNA is TGTGCCAGCAGTTTAGGAAGCCCCGGGGCTTATTCCCCCTTGAAGCAGTTCTTC. This encodes CASSLGSPGAYSPLKQFF. This chain connects TRBV28 to TRBJ2-1; tentatively, D is TRBD1 or TRBD2 (5 bases each). CDR1 and CDR2 from the germline V gene are MDHEN and SYDVKM. Deletions cut 2 bases from V and 11 bases from J, with 28 bases between. The CDR3 has 18 residues.

This rearrangement joins TRBV7-9 to TRBJ2-3; D gene unclear. V was cut by 1 base and J by 2 bases, with 16 bases left in between. The CDR3 sequence is 17 residues long. Per the germline V gene, CDR1 is SEHNR and CDR2 is FQNEAQ (reference sequence). The CDR3 protein is CASSLGLGVLLTDTQYF. The CDR3 nucleotides are TGTGCCAGCAGCTTAGGCCTCGGAGTCCTCCTCACAGATACGCAGTATTTT.

This chain uses TRBV7-2 with TRBJ2-7, with TRBD2 matching 8 bases. J gave up 3 bases and V 3 bases, and 4 bases lay outside the gene matches. CDR3 length equals 14 residues. The germline V gene has CDR1 SGHTA and CDR2 FQGNSA. CDR3 in DNA: TGTGCCAGCAGCTTCCTCGGGACTAGCTACGAGCAGTACTTC. This encodes CASSFLGTSYEQYF.